The T cell receptor (beta chain) described here comes from a study of cytotoxic CD8 clonotypes in ibrutinib-treated CLL (dated by TCRdb to the early 2020s). About the full investigation: The cohort included roughly 15 treatment-naive and 11 to 12 relapsed/refractory patients; approximately 17 were IGHV unmutated. Samples at response were collected after a median of 12 months of treatment, with a range of about 6 to 36 months. Responses were partial in some 24 patients and complete in 2; after median approximately 69 months follow-up, some 15 stayed in remission and about 12 progressed. Longitudinal samples were obtainable from about 30% of the roughly 86 participants in the trial. On average, each sample had about 250,000 productive templates and more than 85,000 productive rearrangements. Every remission and progressive disease sample was obtained while ibrutinib was still being received by the patients. Cryopreserved peripheral blood mononuclear cells were collected at three points: before therapy, at response, and at either sustained remission or disease progression.

Concerning this clone itself: Its antigen target is currently unknown. Base-call qualities are not available, and no considerably larger clone is one nucleotide away.

Here is what the overall study found, with its caveats: Sustained-remission and progressing patients did not have matched sampling times, and lymph node repertoires were not examined. At ibrutinib response clonality went up, during sustained remission it held steady, and at progression it dropped back toward baseline. Public clonotypes were rare and either shrank or stayed stable during treatment, and the rise in clonality at ibrutinib response reflected expansion of private clonotypes. Baseline clonality exceeded that of age-matched healthy donors and correlated strongly with circulating CD8+ T-cell counts.

Here V drops 7 bases and J drops 4 bases, and the junction holds 6 bases not matched to any gene. The CDR3 sequence holds 14 residues, the cysteine and phenylalanine included. The CDR3 DNA has 42 bases and is translated from base 1. The germline V gene yields MDHEN for CDR1 and SYDVKM for CDR2. What this sample's time point label stands for: roughly 2 years on ibrutinib. For TCR beta library preparation, about 2 micrograms of genomic DNA were isolated from cryopreserved PBMCs. Longitudinal blood samples from CLL patients on ibrutinib monotherapy underwent high-throughput TCR beta sequencing. The patients took part in an open-label, single-center phase 2 trial of ibrutinib monotherapy. A MiSeq instrument was used for deep resolution sequencing, which targeted depths ranging from 1 in 1 million up to 1 in 200,000 T cells, with coverage averaging 10x for each clonotype. The immunoSEQ hsTCRB Kit was used to generate TCR beta libraries. On the study's bioinformatics: Data were analyzed with ImmunoSEQ Data Assistant and ImmunoSEQ Analyzer, with V, D and J genes assigned per IMGT definitions. Clonality was computed as one minus normalized Shannon entropy of productive rearrangement frequencies, ranging from 0 to 1. Public clonotype analysis was restricted to overrepresented clonotypes comprising at least 0.05% of each patient's repertoire. Roughly 13 age-matched healthy donor repertoires from immuneACCESS served as clonality controls. Drawn from immuneACCESS, this table holds only the in-frame rearrangements with V and J called that TCRdb kept. Clones are partly lost; checked studies trace under half to an unresolved V gene and leave the rest unexplained. Clone size and V and J calls were adopted from that table, with D and trimming inferred from the DNA. The sample table lists fewer than 200,000 clones, about four fifths of them with a count of one. The ten largest make up about 4.5% of the sample.

The sequencing used PBMCs, collected after 24 months of ibrutinib treatment. The clonotype originates from a human donor with chronic lymphocytic leukemia. This chain joins TRBV28 to TRBJ2-1; 8 junctional bases match TRBD2. The nucleotides are TGTGCCAGCACAGGCGGGAGGTATTACAATGAGCAGTTCTTC. Translated, it gives CASTGGRYYNEQFF.